This passage covers 4 T cell receptor beta chains from one sample sequenced in a study of T cell changes during pregnancy in multiple sclerosis. Clones were sequenced by immunoSEQ multiplex PCR, and TCRdb holds only the in-frame ones, with some missing. The sample contains some 11,000 clones, about 86% of which appear only once. The source was CD8+ T cells from peripheral blood mononuclear cells, collected in the second trimester of pregnancy. Every receptor here comes from a female donor in good health, enrolled as a control in a pregnancy study.

The chain is built from TRBV4-1 and TRBJ1-1; D not certain. Trimming stripped 0 bases from V and 3 bases from J, with 14 bases between. CDR1 is MGHRA and CDR2 is YSYEKL in the germline V gene. There are 16 residues in the CDR3. The CDR3 sequence is CASSQDLGATYTEAFF. The CDR3, as DNA: TGCGCCAGCAGCCAAGATCTGGGAGCGACGTACACTGAAGCTTTCTTT.

This chain joins TRBV25-1 and TRBJ1-1; D unclear. Germline V gives CDR1 MGHDK, CDR2 SYGVNS. CDR3 length: 11 amino acids. The V gene lost 7 bases and the J gene lost 4 bases, with 7 bases spanning the gap. For the CDR3, the DNA is TGTGCCAGCACCGAGGGCACTGAAGCTTTCTTT. Protein product: CASTEGTEAFF.

This sequence joins TRBV7-8 and TRBJ1-5; the D is unclear. Trimming left V 2 bases short and J 2 bases short, with 10 bases between. Germline loops: CDR1 SGHVS, CDR2 FQNEAQ. The CDR3 loop spans 15 amino acids. CDR3 nucleotides: TGTGCCAGCAGCTTATCGGGTTTAGGCAATCAGCCCCAGCATTTT. Translation: CASSLSGLGNQPQHF.

The CDR3 reads CASSPTSGSGDEQFF. The CDR3 DNA sequence: TGTGCCAGCAGCCCCACTAGCGGGAGTGGGGATGAGCAGTTCTTC. The J gene is TRBJ2-1, the V gene TRBV7-8; 11 bases line up with TRBD2. After removal of 5 bases from V and 8 bases from J, the junction contained 8 bases not matched to a gene. Germline CDR1 reads SGHVS; CDR2 reads FQNEAQ. The CDR3 loop spans 15 amino acids.